The 28 T cell receptor beta chains given below trace back to one sample, sequenced in a study of blood T cell repertoires in COVID-19. Data came from immunoSEQ multiplex PCR; TCRdb stores just in-frame clones and leaves some out. This table has tens of thousands of clones, roughly 84% appearing once. Sequencing was performed on peripheral blood. These receptor sequences come from a human donor in a cohort sampled during active COVID-19.

This chain uses TRBV3-1 (or the pseudogene TRBV3-2) with TRBJ2-3; TRBD2 aligns across 14 bases. V lost 4 bases, J lost 5 bases, and 8 bases stayed unmatched. CDR1 LGHDT and CDR2 YNNKEL come from the germline V gene (reference sequence). CDR3 size: 17 residues. In DNA, the CDR3 is TGTGCCAGCAGCCGCGGGACTAGCGGGAGAAAAGGAGATACGCAGTATTTT. It translates to CASSRGTSGRKGDTQYF.

This clone was detected once. The rearrangement uses TRBV4-1 and TRBJ1-3; 10 bases map to TRBD1. In germline, CDR1 is MGHRA, CDR2 YSYEKL. Germline trimming cut 3 bases from V and 4 bases from J; bases unmatched to any gene: 3. The CDR3 is made up of 15 amino acids. The CDR3 is CASSQAGQGGNTIYF. The CDR3 region has the DNA TGCGCCAGCAGCCAGGCGGGACAGGGGGGAAACACCATATATTTT.

Here the CDR3 DNA reads TGCGCCAGCAGTCCCTTCGCGGCTAGCGGGAAAAAGTACGAGCAGTACTTC. Its protein is CASSPFAASGKKYEQYF. The V call is TRBV23-1, the J call TRBJ2-7; the match to TRBD2 covers 9 bases. TRBV23-1 counts as an open reading frame of uncertain function. The CDR3 contains 17 residues. V gave up 4 bases and J gave up 4 bases; unmatched junction bases: 14.

The rearrangement uses TRBV19 and TRBJ1-5; 10 bases are shared with TRBD1. This CDR3 has 19 amino acids. Per germline, CDR1 LNHDA and CDR2 SQIVND (reference sequence). The V segment lost 1 base and the J segment 4 bases; nucleotides outside the gene matches: 13. This chain's CDR3 is CASSIAPQSGQGENQPQHF. In DNA form, the CDR3 reads TGTGCCAGTAGTATAGCACCTCAAAGCGGACAGGGGGAAAATCAGCCCCAGCATTTT. The complete variable domain, with remaining parts taken from reference TRBV19 and TRBJ1-5, reads DGGITQSPKYLFRKEGQNVTLSCEQNLNHDAMYWYRQDPGQGLRLIYYSQIVNDFQKGDIAEGYSVSREKKESFPLTVTSAQKNPTAFYLCASSIAPQSGQGENQPQHFGDGTRLSIL.

The chain joins TRBV6-1 to TRBJ2-6; weak D call: TRBD1 (5 bases). Trimming stripped 2 bases from V and 0 bases from J, with 14 bases between. The CDR3 is 18 residues long. The V gene's germline CDR1 is MNHNS and CDR2 SASEGT. Written as DNA, the CDR3 is TGTGCCAGCAGTGAATACATACAGGTGACCTCTGGGGCCAACGTCCTGACTTTC. Its translation is CASSEYIQVTSGANVLTF.

This rearrangement joins TRBV29-1 to TRBJ1-2; D unresolved. The germline V gene encodes CDR1 SQVTM and CDR2 ANQGSEA. V was clipped by 7 bases and J by 7 bases, with 13 bases between them. There are 11 residues in the CDR3. The CDR3: CSAGEYGGYTF. CDR3 sequence (DNA): TGCAGCGCGGGAGAGTATGGTGGCTACACCTTC.

The V gene is TRBV3-1 (or the pseudogene TRBV3-2), the J gene TRBJ2-7; 14 bases align to TRBD2. Germline V gene sequence: CDR1 LGHDT, CDR2 YNNKEL (reference sequence). This CDR3 contains 17 residues. V lost 4 bases, J lost 3 bases, and 8 bases stayed unmatched. The CDR3 coding sequence is TGTGCCAGCAGCCCCAAGACTAGCGGGAGGGCTTACTACGAGCAGTACTTC. This codes for CASSPKTSGRAYYEQYF.

The J gene is TRBJ1-3, the V gene TRBV10-3; weak D call: TRBD1 (5 bases). The V gene's germline CDR1 is ENHRY and CDR2 SYGVKD. The CDR3 is 14 amino acids. Trimming removed 7 bases at V and 0 bases at J, with 10 bases between. CDR3 nucleotide sequence: TGTGCCATCACCTTGGACAACTCTGGAAACACCATATATTTT. Translated, it gives CAITLDNSGNTIYF.

CDR3 region: CAISEYYQETQYF. As DNA, the CDR3 is TGTGCCATCAGTGAGTACTACCAAGAGACCCAGTACTTC. The chain couples TRBV10-3 to TRBJ2-5; no definite D call. V shed 1 base and J shed 0 bases, with 3 bases lying between them. Germline assignment: CDR1 ENHRY and CDR2 SYGVKD. This CDR3 region has 13 residues.

This chain uses TRBV6-2 or TRBV6-3 with TRBJ2-7, with TRBD1 matching 9 bases. Looked up from germline, CDR1 is MNHEY and CDR2 is SVGEGT. V lost 4 bases to trimming and J lost 0 bases; unmatched junction nucleotides: 4. CDR3 length: 15 residues. The CDR3 region is CASSWDRAASYEQYF. In DNA, the CDR3 is TGTGCCAGCAGTTGGGACAGGGCCGCCTCCTACGAGCAGTACTTC.

CDR3 nucleotide sequence: TGCGCCAGCAGAATAGCGGGAGGGGACAATGAGCAGTTCTTC. Translated, it gives CASRIAGGDNEQFF. This chain connects TRBV5-1 to TRBJ2-1, with 11 positions matching TRBD2. The V gene end was trimmed by 5 bases and the J gene end by 5 bases; junction bases not matched to a gene: 3. The CDR3 covers 14 residues. Germline loops: CDR1 SGHRS, CDR2 YFSETQ.

The rearrangement links TRBV10-3 to TRBJ2-2, with a weak D call TRBD2 (7 bases). V shed 9 bases and J shed 0 bases, with 11 bases lying between them. The germline V gene has CDR1 ENHRY and CDR2 SYGVKD. This CDR3 spans 14 amino acids. The CDR3 protein is CAIKGGANTGELFF. CDR3 bases: TGTGCCATAAAGGGGGGGGCGAACACCGGGGAGCTGTTTTTT.

This clone was picked up a small number of times. The chain recombines TRBV2 with TRBJ1-2, with D perhaps TRBD1 (5 bases). The germline CDR1 and CDR2 sequences are SNHLY and FYNNEI. The CDR3 loop spans 14 amino acids. V was cut by 3 bases and J by 5 bases, with 13 bases left in between. CDR3 protein: CASSDRGGPYGYTF. The CDR3 DNA follows: TGTGCCAGCAGTGATAGGGGCGGCCCTTATGGCTACACCTTC.

V gene TRBV28 combines with J gene TRBJ2-7, with D possibly TRBD1 on 6 matching bases. CDR1 is MDHEN and CDR2 is SYDVKM in the germline V gene. Trimming took off 4 bases at V and 4 bases at J, with 20 bases between the two ends. The CDR3 is 16 amino acids. The CDR3 sequence is CASSSSGTPREYEQYF. Here the CDR3 DNA reads TGTGCCAGCAGTTCTTCCGGGACACCACGCGAGTACGAGCAGTACTTC.

The V gene is TRBV10-3, the J gene TRBJ2-7; TRBD2 agrees at 7 bases. Germline lookup yields CDR1 ENHRY and CDR2 SYGVKD. Trimming cost V 2 bases and J 4 bases; bases outside gene matches: 2. The CDR3 has 13 residues. The CDR3 sequence is CAISEGLGYEQYF. The CDR3 DNA follows: TGTGCCATCAGTGAGGGACTAGGTTACGAGCAGTACTTC.

This chain uses TRBV5-4 with TRBJ2-1; 9 bases match TRBD2. With 0 bases clipped from V and 6 bases from J, the junction kept 10 bases outside the gene matches. This CDR3 is built from 17 residues. Germline-derived CDR1 and CDR2 are SGHNT and YYREEE (reference sequence). This CDR3 is CASSLAGSGSYSNEQFF. CDR3 DNA sequence: TGTGCCAGCAGCTTGGCAGGTAGCGGGAGTTATTCCAATGAGCAGTTCTTC.

The chain employs TRBV5-1 and TRBJ1-1, with D possibly matching TRBD1 (5 bases). With 0 bases removed from V and 11 bases from J, the gap between germline ends came to 20 bases. The CDR3 sequence is 15 residues long. Germline V gene sequence: CDR1 SGHRS, CDR2 YFSETQ. As DNA, the CDR3 is TGCGCCAGCAGCTTGGCGGGGGATAGATATGACCGGGCTTTCTTT. Translated, it gives CASSLAGDRYDRAFF.

The rearrangement joins TRBV19 to TRBJ2-1; possibly TRBD2 for D (6 bases). Trimming cost V 2 bases and J 0 bases, with 8 bases left between them. The germline CDR1 and CDR2 sequences are LNHDA and SQIVND (reference sequence). This CDR3 contains 15 residues. As DNA, the CDR3 is TGTGCCAGTAGTATAACGGGACTCTCCTACAATGAGCAGTTCTTC. Its protein product is CASSITGLSYNEQFF. Full variable domain (outside the CDR3, taken from reference TRBV19 and TRBJ2-1): DGGITQSPKYLFRKEGQNVTLSCEQNLNHDAMYWYRQDPGQGLRLIYYSQIVNDFQKGDIAEGYSVSREKKESFPLTVTSAQKNPTAFYLCASSITGLSYNEQFFGPGTRLTVL.

This clone occurred once. J is TRBJ2-6 and V is TRBV7-2; 8 bases match TRBD1. Germline V CDR1 and CDR2: SGHTA, FQGNSA. This CDR3 spans 17 amino acids. V gave up 8 bases and J gave up 0 bases; unmatched junction bases: 9. In DNA, the CDR3 is TGTGCCAGCGAACTTGGGACAGGACCCTCTGGGGCCAACGTCCTGACTTTC. Its protein product is CASELGTGPSGANVLTF.

The chain combines TRBV4-2 with TRBJ2-5, with no clear D. V gave up 3 bases and J gave up 3 bases, with 8 bases separating them. The V gene's germline CDR1 is LGHNA and CDR2 YNFKEQ. This CDR3 spans 13 amino acids. The CDR3 region is CASSQRAKETQYF. The CDR3 bases are TGTGCCAGCAGCCAGAGAGCGAAAGAGACCCAGTACTTC.

A few counts support this clone. The chain recombines TRBV29-1 with TRBJ1-1; D unclear. The germline CDR1 and CDR2 sequences are SQVTM and ANQGSEA. The CDR3 covers 14 residues. The V gene lost 0 bases and the J gene lost 7 bases, with 15 bases spanning the gap. The CDR3 spells CSVEDKESGFEAFF. For the CDR3, the DNA is TGCAGCGTTGAAGATAAAGAGTCGGGATTTGAAGCTTTCTTT. Based on the CDR3 plus reference TRBV29-1 and TRBJ1-1, the full variable domain is SAVISQKPSRDICQRGTSLTIQCQVDSQVTMMFWYRQQPGQSLTLIATANQGSEATYESGFVIDKFPISRPNLTFSTLTVSNMSPEDSSIYLCSVEDKESGFEAFFGQGTRLTVV.

The chain's CDR3 is CASSVQGRYTEAFF. In DNA form, the CDR3 reads TGTGCCAGCAGTGTACAGGGACGGTACACTGAAGCTTTCTTT. The chain couples TRBV2 to TRBJ1-1, with D possibly matching TRBD1 (6 bases). The CDR3 totals 14 residues. V lost 4 bases and J 3 bases, leaving 12 bases between the germline ends. Germline CDR1 and CDR2: SNHLY and FYNNEI.

The chain employs TRBV15 and TRBJ1-2, with 9 bases aligning to TRBD1. This CDR3 spans 14 amino acids. V was pared by 8 bases and J by 2 bases, with 6 bases of the junction left unmatched. The germline V gene encodes CDR1 LNHNV and CDR2 YYDKDF (reference sequence). CDR3 coding DNA: TGTGCCACCGGGCGGGACAGGGAAAACTATGGCTACACCTTC. Its protein is CATGRDRENYGYTF.

Note on this clone: Different DNA sequences within this sample yield the same CDR3. CDR3 residues: CASRRQRNTEAFF. The DNA for the CDR3 is TGTGCCAGCAGACGACAGAGGAACACTGAAGCTTTCTTT. The gene calls are TRBV12-3 or TRBV12-4 and TRBJ1-1; possible D gene TRBD1, 5 bases. Trimming removed 6 bases at V and 1 base at J, with 9 bases between. This CDR3 has 13 amino acids.

The CDR3 protein is CSVEVGARGGYTF. CDR3 nucleotides: TGCAGCGTTGAGGTTGGGGCGAGAGGTGGCTACACCTTC. The chain couples TRBV29-1 to TRBJ1-2; D might be TRBD1 (5 bases). Germline V CDR1 and CDR2: SQVTM, ANQGSEA. This CDR3 region has 13 residues. The V end lost 3 bases, the J end lost 7 bases, and 15 bases lay between the germline ends.

The CDR3 reads CASSVVGQGSGNTIYF. The CDR3 DNA follows: TGTGCCAGCAGCGTAGTCGGCCAGGGCTCTGGAAACACCATATATTTT. The V call is TRBV9, the J call TRBJ1-3; tentative D call: TRBD1 (5 bases). Germline V gene sequence: CDR1 SGDLS, CDR2 YYNGEE. The germline V and J ends were trimmed by 0 bases and 0 bases, with 10 bases remaining between them. This CDR3 contains 16 residues.

This clone was counted between two and nine times. The chain combines TRBV7-9 with TRBJ2-1; 11 bases map to TRBD2. Germline V gene data show CDR1 as SEHNR and CDR2 as FQNEAQ (reference sequence). Trimming took 5 bases from V and 4 from J; bases not matched to a gene: 4. This CDR3 is 15 amino acids long. Written as DNA, the CDR3 is TGTGCCAGCAGCCGATCTAGCGGGAGGTACAATGAGCAGTTCTTC. This sequence encodes CASSRSSGRYNEQFF.

The CDR3, as DNA: TGTGCCAGTAGTATGATTCGTCAGGGTGGGGATACGCAGTATTTT. This encodes CASSMIRQGGDTQYF. The chain recombines TRBV19 with TRBJ2-3; D is possibly TRBD1 (5 bases). The CDR3 covers 15 residues. Germline loops: CDR1 LNHDA, CDR2 SQIVND (reference sequence). Deletions cut 3 bases from V and 6 bases from J, with 16 bases between.